These 23 T cell receptor beta chains were all obtained from the same sample, sequenced in a study of CD8 T cells in ankylosing spondylitis. General study points: A TCR beta motif of roughly eight highly homologous variants appeared characteristic of ankylosing spondylitis blood.

TCRdb fed the 5' RACE reads into MiXCR, producing one record per CDR3 protein. Of about 540,000 distinct CDR3 sequences in the sample, more than 9.5% are singletons; the top ten hold nearly 7%. No antigen is known for these receptors. The sequencing sample was made of blood, either unsorted or a sorted T cell fraction (not recorded which). The receptors come from a male donor with ankylosing spondylitis.

This clonotype was picked up a small number of times. The CDR3 spells CSARESSLAETQYF. CDR3 nucleotides: TGCAGTGCTAGGGAGTCTAGCTTGGCGGAGACCCAGTACTTC. The V call is TRBV20-1, the J call TRBJ2-5, with D possibly TRBD2 on 5 matching bases. The CDR3 has 14 amino acids. The germline V gene encodes CDR1 DFQATT and CDR2 SNEGSKA (reference sequence). V lost 3 bases and J 5 bases, leaving 16 bases between the germline ends.

The V call is TRBV3-1, the J call TRBJ2-1; D not resolved. The CDR3 has 13 residues. The germline V gene encodes CDR1 LGHDT and CDR2 YNNKEL (reference sequence). V shed 0 bases and J shed 10 bases, with 10 bases lying between them. CDR3 sequence reads: CASSQESGDEQFF. In DNA form, the CDR3 reads TGTGCCAGCAGCCAAGAGTCGGGCGACGAGCAGTTCTTC.

This clonotype was recorded a few times. The rearrangement joins TRBV15 to TRBJ2-6; no clear D. The CDR3 extends over 17 amino acids. V was clipped by 0 bases and J by 0 bases, with 9 bases between them. Germline CDR1 and CDR2: LNHNV and YYDKDF (reference sequence). The CDR3 protein is CATSREGPSSGANVLTF. CDR3 DNA sequence: TGTGCCACCAGCAGAGAAGGACCGAGCTCTGGGGCCAACGTCCTGACTTTC.

The chain joins TRBV2 to TRBJ2-4; no clear D gene. The CDR3 covers 16 residues. Trimming cost V 2 bases and J 0 bases, with 11 bases left between them. Germline assignment: CDR1 SNHLY and CDR2 FYNNEI. CDR3 amino acids: CASSETRDVAKNIQYF. The CDR3 coding sequence is TGTGCCAGCAGTGAAACAAGGGATGTAGCCAAAAACATTCAGTACTTC.

V usage is TRBV20-1 and J usage is TRBJ2-5, with 12 bases matching TRBD1. Trimming at V came to 0 bases and at J to 4 bases, leaving 3 bases not matched to a gene. Germline V gene data show CDR1 as DFQATT and CDR2 as SNEGSKA (reference sequence). This CDR3 is built from 15 residues. The CDR3 sequence: CSARDGTGGRETQYF. The CDR3 DNA reads as TGCAGTGCTAGAGACGGGACAGGGGGCCGAGAGACCCAGTACTTC.

The sample holds a few counts of this clonotype. The gene calls are TRBV15 and TRBJ2-3, with a possible D match to TRBD2 (5 bases). Per the germline V gene, CDR1 is LNHNV and CDR2 is YYDKDF (reference sequence). Trimming stripped 5 bases from V and 4 bases from J, with 7 bases between. The CDR3 length is 12 residues. CDR3 DNA: TGTGCCACCAGCGGGCGGGCAGATACGCAGTATTTT. Amino acid sequence: CATSGRADTQYF. The variable domain in full, with the rest retrieved from reference TRBV15 and TRBJ2-3, is DAMVIQNPRYQVTQFGKPVTLSCSQTLNHNVMYWYQQKSSQAPKLLFHYYDKDFNNEADTPDNFQSRRPNTSFCFLDIRSPGLGDTAMYLCATSGRADTQYFGPGTRLTVL.

This clonotype came up many times. V gene TRBV7-9 combines with J gene TRBJ1-4, with D perhaps TRBD1 (5 bases). Germline assignment: CDR1 SEHNR and CDR2 FQNEAQ (reference sequence). Deletions cut 3 bases from V and 8 bases from J, with 13 bases between. The CDR3 runs to 14 residues. The CDR3 DNA is TGTGCCAGCAGCTTGATGACAGACGAAGAAAAACTGTTTTTT. Translating gives CASSLMTDEEKLFF. Filled out from reference TRBV7-9 and TRBJ1-4, the complete variable domain reads DTGVSQNPRHKITKRGQNVTFRCDPISEHNRLYWYRQTLGQGPEFLTYFQNEAQLEKSRLLSDRFSAERPKGSFSTLEIQRTEQGDSAMYLCASSLMTDEEKLFFGSGTQLSVL.

The V and J genes are TRBV13 and TRBJ2-1; D is tentatively TRBD1 or TRBD2 (5 bases each). Germline V gene data show CDR1 as PRHDT and CDR2 as FYEKMQ (reference sequence). Between the trimmed V and J ends, which lost 2 bases and 0 bases, there was a span of 11 bases. The CDR3 has 16 amino acids. The CDR3 coding sequence is TGTGCCAGCAGCTTAACCGGGACGGGCTCCTACAATGAGCAGTTCTTC. Translating it yields CASSLTGTGSYNEQFF.

The V call is TRBV5-1, the J call TRBJ2-7; either TRBD1 or TRBD2 may fit D (5 bases each). There are 15 residues in the CDR3. Germline V gene sequence: CDR1 SGHRS, CDR2 YFSETQ. Trimming took 4 bases from V and 3 from J, leaving 17 bases between them. The CDR3 here is CASSKGSGTLYEQYV. CDR3 in DNA: TGCGCCAGCAGCAAAGGGTCCGGGACCCTCTACGAGCAGTACGTC.

This clonotype was detected ten times or more. The gene calls are TRBV10-3 and TRBJ2-5; weak D call: TRBD2 (5 bases). This CDR3 comprises 14 residues. Germline V lookup: CDR1 ENHRY, CDR2 SYGVKD. V lost 3 bases and J lost 7, with 15 bases in between. CDR3 DNA: TGTGCCATCAGTGAAGGGCTAGAAGGAGGGACCCAGTACTTC. This gives the protein CAISEGLEGGTQYF.

The V and J genes are TRBV5-1 and TRBJ2-2; 11 bases line up with TRBD2. Germline CDR1 reads SGHRS; CDR2 reads YFSETQ. Trimming at V came to 4 bases and at J to 8 bases, leaving 10 bases not matched to a gene. The CDR3 consists of 16 residues. CDR3 amino acids: CASSPLSGRAAGELFF. In nucleotides, the CDR3 is TGCGCCAGCAGCCCCCTTAGCGGGAGGGCGGCGGGGGAGCTGTTTTTT.

This clonotype occurred a few times. The rearrangement joins TRBV7-7 to TRBJ2-1; 9 positions agree with TRBD2. Germline assignment: CDR1 SSHAT and CDR2 FNYEAQ (reference sequence). The J segment lost 8 bases and the V segment lost 4 bases, leaving 9 bases of the junction unmatched. CDR3 length equals 15 residues. The CDR3 DNA reads as TGTGCCAGCAGCTCCGGACTAGCGAAGACCGATGAGCAGTTCTTC. Protein: CASSSGLAKTDEQFF.

This clonotype was recorded a few times. The chain employs TRBV15 and TRBJ2-3; 10 bases map to TRBD2. The CDR3 has 15 amino acids. V lost 8 bases, J lost 6 bases, and 11 bases stayed unmatched. CDR1 and CDR2 (germline): LNHNV, YYDKDF (reference sequence). The CDR3 coding sequence is TGTGCCACCTCGAGCGGGAGGGTCATGTTGGATACGCAGTATTTT. As protein: CATSSGRVMLDTQYF.

J is TRBJ2-7 and V is TRBV28; tentative D call: TRBD1 (6 bases). With 5 bases removed from V and 4 bases from J, the gap between germline ends came to 18 bases. This CDR3 has 15 amino acids. The germline V gene has CDR1 MDHEN and CDR2 SYDVKM. The CDR3 DNA is TGTGCCAGCAGTGTCACAGGGTTGGCTCGGTACGAGCAGTACTTC. Protein sequence: CASSVTGLARYEQYF. Full variable domain (missing parts from reference TRBV28 and TRBJ2-7): DVKVTQSSRYLVKRTGEKVFLECVQDMDHENMFWYRQDPGLGLRLIYFSYDVKMKEKGDIPEGYSVSREKKERFSLILESASTNQTSMYLCASSVTGLARYEQYFGPGTRLTVT.

This clonotype was observed at least ten times. V gene TRBV25-1 combines with J gene TRBJ1-1, with a possible D match to TRBD1 (6 bases). The CDR3 is 15 residues long. In germline, CDR1 is MGHDK, CDR2 SYGVNS. With 6 bases removed from V and 3 bases from J, the gap between germline ends came to 17 bases. CDR3 bases: TGTGCCAGCAGCCCGCCGCAGGGGCTGTACACTGAAGCTTTCTTT. Amino acids: CASSPPQGLYTEAFF.

This clonotype was recorded at least ten times. For the CDR3, the DNA is TGTGCCAGCAGTCCCGGGGCGGGAGTTAATTCACCCCTCCACTTT. Residues: CASSPGAGVNSPLHF. The V and J genes are TRBV7-8 and TRBJ1-6, with D possibly being TRBD1 (5 bases). The germline V and J ends were trimmed by 6 bases and 6 bases, with 15 bases remaining between them. This CDR3 spans 15 amino acids. Germline V lookup: CDR1 SGHVS, CDR2 FQNEAQ.

The chain has TRBV20-1 and TRBJ1-2, with D uncertain. The CDR3 sequence is 14 residues long. V was shortened by 0 bases and J by 0 bases, with 8 bases between the two germline ends. CDR1 and CDR2 (germline): DFQATT, SNEGSKA (reference sequence). CDR3 in amino acids: CSARDEKANYGYTF. The CDR3, as DNA: TGCAGTGCTAGAGACGAGAAAGCTAACTATGGCTACACCTTC.

This clonotype was seen only a few times. Here the CDR3 DNA reads TGTGCCATCGAAGGAGGCGGGAAGGACCTACCGAGCTCCTACAATGAGCAGTTCTTC. Translated: CAIEGGGKDLPSSYNEQFF. The chain joins TRBV10-3 to TRBJ2-1, with D tentatively TRBD2 (6 bases). Trimming took 8 bases from V and 0 from J, leaving 26 bases between them. The CDR3 loop spans 19 amino acids. The germline CDR1 and CDR2 sequences are ENHRY and SYGVKD.

V is TRBV29-1 and J is TRBJ1-6; D not resolved. V was cut by 5 bases and J by 4 bases, with 12 bases left in between. The CDR3 has 14 residues. Germline V gives CDR1 SQVTM, CDR2 ANQGSEA. CDR3 region: CSVILPPYNSPLHF. In DNA form, the CDR3 reads TGCAGCGTTATCCTCCCTCCTTATAATTCACCCCTCCACTTT.

This clonotype was picked up a small number of times. V gene TRBV4-2 combines with J gene TRBJ2-3, with D uncertain. Germline V gene lookup returns CDR1 LGHNA and CDR2 YNFKEQ. V was trimmed by 3 bases and J by 2 bases, leaving 9 bases between them. CDR3 length: 14 amino acids. CDR3 region: CASSQGRPTDTQYF. CDR3 nucleotide sequence: TGTGCCAGCAGCCAGGGCCGGCCCACAGATACGCAGTATTTT.

As concerns this clonotype: This sequence may be a read error, since a much larger clone differs from it by one base. This sequence joins TRBV12-3 or TRBV12-4 and TRBJ2-2; 12 positions match TRBD2. CDR3 length equals 18 residues. The V and J ends lost 8 bases and 0 bases, in that order; junction bases with no gene match: 10. The CDR3 DNA follows: TGTGCCAGCTGTCCCGTGACTAGCGGGAGCGCGAACACCGGGGAGCTGTTTTTT. Translation: CASCPVTSGSANTGELFF.

The chain uses TRBV18 and TRBJ1-1; tentative D call: TRBD1 (5 bases). The germline CDR1 and CDR2 sequences are KGHSH and LQKENI. Trimming cost V 2 bases and J 7 bases, with 11 bases left between them. This CDR3 spans 13 amino acids. The CDR3 reads CASSPGAAVEAFF. The CDR3, as DNA: TGTGCCAGCTCACCAGGGGCGGCGGTTGAAGCTTTCTTT.

The chain couples TRBV3-1 to TRBJ2-5; D is uncertain. The CDR3 runs to 14 residues. Germline V gene lookup returns CDR1 LGHDT and CDR2 YNNKEL (reference sequence). With 2 bases removed from V and 4 bases from J, the gap between germline ends came to 11 bases. CDR3 sequence: CASSQSVARETQYF. CDR3 nucleotides: TGTGCCAGCAGCCAATCGGTAGCCAGAGAGACCCAGTACTTC.